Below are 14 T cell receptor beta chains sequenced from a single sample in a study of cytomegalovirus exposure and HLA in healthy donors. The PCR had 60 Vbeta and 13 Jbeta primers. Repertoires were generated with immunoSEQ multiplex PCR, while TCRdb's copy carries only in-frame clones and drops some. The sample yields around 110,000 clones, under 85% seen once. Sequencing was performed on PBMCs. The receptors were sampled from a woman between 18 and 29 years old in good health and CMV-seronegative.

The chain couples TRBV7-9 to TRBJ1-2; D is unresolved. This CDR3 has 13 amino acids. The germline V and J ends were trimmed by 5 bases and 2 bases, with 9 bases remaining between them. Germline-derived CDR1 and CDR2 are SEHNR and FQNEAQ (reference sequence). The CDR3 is CASSPDINYGYTF. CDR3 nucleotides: TGTGCCAGCAGCCCCGACATAAACTATGGCTACACCTTC.

CDR3 in amino acids: CASSLGGWTSEDEQFF. As DNA, the CDR3 is TGCGCCAGCAGCTTGGGTGGGTGGACTAGCGAAGATGAGCAGTTCTTC. The gene calls are TRBV5-1 and TRBJ2-1; 9 bases align to TRBD2. With 0 bases clipped from V and 8 bases from J, the junction kept 9 bases outside the gene matches. The CDR3 spans 16 residues. Germline CDR1 and CDR2: SGHRS and YFSETQ.

The CDR3 loop is CASSLRTSGVETQYF. CDR3 coding DNA: TGTGCCAGCAGCCTCCGGACTAGCGGGGTAGAGACCCAGTACTTC. The rearrangement links TRBV7-8 to TRBJ2-5, with 12 bases lining up with TRBD2. Looked up from germline, CDR1 is SGHVS and CDR2 is FQNEAQ. V lost 5 bases, J lost 4 bases, and 5 bases stayed unmatched. The CDR3 is 15 amino acids. The whole variable domain, filled in from reference TRBV7-8 and TRBJ2-5, reads GAGVSQSPRYKVAKRGQDVALRCDPISGHVSLFWYQQALGQGPEFLTYFQNEAQLDKSGLPSDRFFAERPEGSVSTLKIQRTQQEDSAVYLCASSLRTSGVETQYFGPGTRLLVL.

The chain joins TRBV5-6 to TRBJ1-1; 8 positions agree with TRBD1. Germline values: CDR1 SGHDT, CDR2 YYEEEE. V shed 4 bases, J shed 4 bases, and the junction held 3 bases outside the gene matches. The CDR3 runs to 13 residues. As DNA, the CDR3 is TGTGCCAGCAGCCCCGACAGGGGCACTGAAGCTTTCTTT. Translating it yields CASSPDRGTEAFF.

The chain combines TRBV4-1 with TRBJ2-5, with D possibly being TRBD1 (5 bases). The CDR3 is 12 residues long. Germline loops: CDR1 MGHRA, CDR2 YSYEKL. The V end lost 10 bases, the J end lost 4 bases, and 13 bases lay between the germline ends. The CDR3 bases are TGCGCCACCGCCACCCAGGGAGAGACCCAGTACTTC. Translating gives CATATQGETQYF.

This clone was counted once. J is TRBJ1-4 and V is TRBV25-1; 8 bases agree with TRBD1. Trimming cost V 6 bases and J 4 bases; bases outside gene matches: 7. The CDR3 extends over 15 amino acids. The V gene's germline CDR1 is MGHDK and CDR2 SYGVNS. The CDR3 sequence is CASSLRGTGNEKLFF. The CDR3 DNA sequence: TGTGCCAGCAGCCTCCGGGGGACAGGTAATGAAAAACTGTTTTTT.

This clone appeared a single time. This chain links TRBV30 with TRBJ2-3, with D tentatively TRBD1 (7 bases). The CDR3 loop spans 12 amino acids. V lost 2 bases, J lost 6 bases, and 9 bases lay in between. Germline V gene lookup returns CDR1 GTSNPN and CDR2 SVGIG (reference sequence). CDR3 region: CAWSPGGDTQYF. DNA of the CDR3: TGTGCCTGGAGTCCAGGGGGGGATACGCAGTATTTT.

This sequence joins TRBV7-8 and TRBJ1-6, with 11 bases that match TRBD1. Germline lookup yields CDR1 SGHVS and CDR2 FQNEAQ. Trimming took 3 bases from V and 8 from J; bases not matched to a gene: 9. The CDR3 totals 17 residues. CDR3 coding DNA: TGTGCCAGCAGCTTCGGGCGGGGACAGGGGGAGGATTCACCCCTCCACTTT. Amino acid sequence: CASSFGRGQGEDSPLHF. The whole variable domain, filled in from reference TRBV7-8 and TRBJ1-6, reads GAGVSQSPRYKVAKRGQDVALRCDPISGHVSLFWYQQALGQGPEFLTYFQNEAQLDKSGLPSDRFFAERPEGSVSTLKIQRTQQEDSAVYLCASSFGRGQGEDSPLHFGNGTRLTVT.

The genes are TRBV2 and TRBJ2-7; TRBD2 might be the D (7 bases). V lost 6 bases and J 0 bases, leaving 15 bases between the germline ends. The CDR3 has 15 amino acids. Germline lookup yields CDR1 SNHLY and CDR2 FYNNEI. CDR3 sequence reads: CASREGGISSYEQYF. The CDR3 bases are TGTGCCAGCAGGGAGGGGGGGATTAGCTCCTACGAGCAGTACTTC.

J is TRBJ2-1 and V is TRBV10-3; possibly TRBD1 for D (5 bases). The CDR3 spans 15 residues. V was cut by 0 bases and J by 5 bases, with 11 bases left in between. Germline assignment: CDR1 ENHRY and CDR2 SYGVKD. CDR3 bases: TGTGCCATCAGTGAGTCTCCCGCAGGGAACAATGAGCAGTTCTTC. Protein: CAISESPAGNNEQFF.

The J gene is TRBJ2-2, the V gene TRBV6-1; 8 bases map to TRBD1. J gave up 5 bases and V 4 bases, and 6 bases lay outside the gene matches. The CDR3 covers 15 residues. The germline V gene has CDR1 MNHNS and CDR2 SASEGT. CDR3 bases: TGTGCCAGCAGTGTGGACAGGGCGGGAACCGGGGAGCTGTTTTTT. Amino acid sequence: CASSVDRAGTGELFF.

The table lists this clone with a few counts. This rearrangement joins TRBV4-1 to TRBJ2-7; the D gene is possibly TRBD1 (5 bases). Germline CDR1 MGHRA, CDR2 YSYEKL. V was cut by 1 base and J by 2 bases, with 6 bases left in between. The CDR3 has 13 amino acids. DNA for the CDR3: TGCGCCAGCAGCCAAGCAGGGCCCTACGAGCAGTACTTC. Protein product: CASSQAGPYEQYF.

The CDR3 protein is CASSRSGDTEAFF. CDR3 sequence (DNA): TGTGCCAGCAGTAGGTCAGGGGACACTGAAGCTTTCTTT. The J gene is TRBJ1-1, the V gene TRBV6-1, with D possibly matching TRBD1 (6 bases). V was shortened by 5 bases and J by 3 bases, with 10 bases between the two germline ends. Germline-derived CDR1 and CDR2 are MNHNS and SASEGT. The CDR3 contains 13 residues.

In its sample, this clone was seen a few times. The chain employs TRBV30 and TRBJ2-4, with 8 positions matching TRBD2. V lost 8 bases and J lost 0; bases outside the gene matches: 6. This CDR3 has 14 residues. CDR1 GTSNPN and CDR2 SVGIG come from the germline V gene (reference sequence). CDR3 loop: CAIGRGGAKNIQYF. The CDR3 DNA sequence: TGTGCCATTGGACGGGGGGGAGCCAAAAACATTCAGTACTTC. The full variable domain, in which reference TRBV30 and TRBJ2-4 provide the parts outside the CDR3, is SQTIHQWPATLVQPVGSPLSLECTVEGTSNPNLYWYRQAAGRGLQLLFYSVGIGQISSEVPQNLSASRPQDRQFILSSKKLLLSDSGFYLCAIGRGGAKNIQYFGAGTRLSVL.